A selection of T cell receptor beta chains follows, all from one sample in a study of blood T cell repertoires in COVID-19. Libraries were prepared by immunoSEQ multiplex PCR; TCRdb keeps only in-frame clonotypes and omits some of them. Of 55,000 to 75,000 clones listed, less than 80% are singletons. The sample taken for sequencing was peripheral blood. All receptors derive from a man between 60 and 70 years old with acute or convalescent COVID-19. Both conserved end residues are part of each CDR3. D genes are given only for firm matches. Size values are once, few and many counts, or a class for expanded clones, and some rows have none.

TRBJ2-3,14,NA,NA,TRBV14,TGTGCCAGCAGCCAAGAGCTTGGGGCCGATACGCAGTATTTT,CASSQELGADTQYF
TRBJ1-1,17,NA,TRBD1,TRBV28,TGTGCCAGCAGCTACCGTCACCGGGACAGCCTGAACACTGAAGCTTTCTTT,CASSYRHRDSLNTEAFF
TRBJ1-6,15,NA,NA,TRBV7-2,TGTGCCAGCAGCTCCCGGGTTTCCGAAAATTCACCCCTCCACTTT,CASSSRVSENSPLHF
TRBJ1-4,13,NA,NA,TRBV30,TGTGCCTGGACCGTGGAAGGATTTTCGGGGCTGTTTTTT,CAWTVEGFSGLFF
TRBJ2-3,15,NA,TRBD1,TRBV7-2,TGTGCCAGCAGCGGATTCTGGACAGGGACAGATACGCAGTATTTT,CASSGFWTGTDTQYF
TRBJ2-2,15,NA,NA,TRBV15,TGTGCCACCAGTGCAGGGGGAGGGAACACCGGGGAGCTGTTTTTT,CATSAGGGNTGELFF
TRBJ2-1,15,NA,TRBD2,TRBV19,TGTGCCAGTAGTCTCCCTTGGGGAGGGTACAATGAGCAGTTCTTC,CASSLPWGGYNEQFF
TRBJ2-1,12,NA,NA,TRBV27,TGTGCCAGCAGTTTAAAGGGGAATGAGCAGTTCTTC,CASSLKGNEQFF
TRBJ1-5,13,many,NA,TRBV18,TGTGCCAGCTCACCGGACAAAAATCAGCCCCAGCATTTT,CASSPDKNQPQHF
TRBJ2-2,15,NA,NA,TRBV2,TGTGCCAGCAGTTTTACGGGTGGGAACACCGGGGAGCTGTTTTTT,CASSFTGGNTGELFF
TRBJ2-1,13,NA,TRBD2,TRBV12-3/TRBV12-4,TGTGCCAGCAGTCCCGGGACTAGCAATGAGCAGTTCTTC,CASSPGTSNEQFF
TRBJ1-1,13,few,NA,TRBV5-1,TGCGCCAGCAGTTCAGGGTTCAACACTGAAGCTTTCTTT,CASSSGFNTEAFF
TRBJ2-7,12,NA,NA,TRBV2,TGTGCCAGCAGACAGAGCTCCTACGAGCAGTACTTC,CASRQSSYEQYF
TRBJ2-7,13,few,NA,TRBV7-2,TGTGCCAGCAGCTCTCTGAGAAGCTACGAGCAGTACTTC,CASSSLRSYEQYF
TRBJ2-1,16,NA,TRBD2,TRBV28,TGTGCCAGCAGTTTATTACGCGGGAGCACCTACAATGAGCAGTTCTTC,CASSLLRGSTYNEQFF
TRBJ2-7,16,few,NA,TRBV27,TGTGCCAGCAGTCCCACTTGGGGGGTTAGCTCCTACGAGCAGTACTTC,CASSPTWGVSSYEQYF
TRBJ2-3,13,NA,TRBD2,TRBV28,TGTGCCAGCTCGAGCGGGAGGATAGATACGCAGTATTTT,CASSSGRIDTQYF
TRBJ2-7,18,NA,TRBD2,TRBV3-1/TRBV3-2,TGTGCCAGCAGCCAAGAATCTAGCGGGAGACCTGGGGGATACGGGCAGTACTTC,CASSQESSGRPGGYGQYF
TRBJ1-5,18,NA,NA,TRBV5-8,TGTGCCAGCAGCTTGAGAGGGCGCGGGGGCCCCTACAATCAGCCCCAGCATTTT,CASSLRGRGGPYNQPQHF
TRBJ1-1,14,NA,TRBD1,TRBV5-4,TGTGCCAGCAGTTGGACAGGGTCGCTCTCTGAAGCTTTCTTT,CASSWTGSLSEAFF
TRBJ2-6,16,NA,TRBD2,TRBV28,TGTGCCAGCAGGCTAGCGGGACCCCCTGGGGCCAACGTCCTGACTTTC,CASRLAGPPGANVLTF
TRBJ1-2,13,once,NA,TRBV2,TGTGCCAGCACCCTAGGACAGAACTATGGCTACACCTTC,CASTLGQNYGYTF
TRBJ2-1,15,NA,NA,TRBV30,TGTGCCTGGAGTGTTGGGCGAGTTTCCTACAATGAGCAGTTCTTC,CAWSVGRVSYNEQFF
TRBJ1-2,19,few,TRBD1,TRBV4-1,TGCGCCAGCAGCCAAGATTCCTCGGGACAGGGGGCGTATTCGAGGGGCTACACCTTC,CASSQDSSGQGAYSRGYTF
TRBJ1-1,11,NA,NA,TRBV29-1,TGCAGCGTTTTGACGGGACAAGGGGCTTTCTTT,CSVLTGQGAFF
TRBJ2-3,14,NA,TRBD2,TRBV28,TGTGCCAGCAGTTTGGCGGGAGCTACAGATACGCAGTATTTT,CASSLAGATDTQYF
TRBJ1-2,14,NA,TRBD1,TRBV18,TGTGCCAGCTCACCGGACAGGGGGTCGGAGGGCTACACCTTC,CASSPDRGSEGYTF
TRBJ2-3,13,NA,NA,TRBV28,TGTGCCAGCAGACTAATGGGGGGAGATACGCAGTATTTT,CASRLMGGDTQYF
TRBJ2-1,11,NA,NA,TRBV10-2,TGCGCCAGCAAGGAGGGAGCAAGGAGGTTCTTC,CASKEGARRFF
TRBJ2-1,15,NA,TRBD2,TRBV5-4,TGTGCCAGCAGCCCAGGACTAGCCATGTACAATGAGCAGTTCTTC,CASSPGLAMYNEQFF
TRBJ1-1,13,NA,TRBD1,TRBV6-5,TGTGCCAGCGGGACAGGGTTGAACACTGAAGCTTTCTTT,CASGTGLNTEAFF
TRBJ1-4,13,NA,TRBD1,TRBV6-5,TGTGCCGCTCTCAGGGGGTTCAATGAAAAACTGTTTTTT,CAALRGFNEKLFF
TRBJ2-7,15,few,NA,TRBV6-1,TGTGCCAGCAGTGAACTCAACAGGGAAACCCACGAGCAGTACTTC,CASSELNRETHEQYF
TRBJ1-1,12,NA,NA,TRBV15,TGTGCCACCAGCAGATCCAGGGTTGAAGCTTTCTTT,CATSRSRVEAFF
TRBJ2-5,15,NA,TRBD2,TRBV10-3,TGTGCCATCAGTCTAGCGGGAGGGTACCAAGAGACCCAGTACTTC,CAISLAGGYQETQYF
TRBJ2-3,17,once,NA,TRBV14,TGTGCCAGCAGCCAAGATCCTCTTCACAGGGCCACAGATACGCAGTATTTT,CASSQDPLHRATDTQYF
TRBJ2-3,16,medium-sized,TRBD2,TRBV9,TGTGCCAGCAGCGTAGTGAACGGGAGGTACACAGATACGCAGTATTTT,CASSVVNGRYTDTQYF
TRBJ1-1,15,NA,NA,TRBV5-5,TGTGCCAGCAGCGCCTCGTGGGCAGGGCGCACTGAAGCTTTCTTT,CASSASWAGRTEAFF
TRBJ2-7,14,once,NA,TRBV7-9,TGTGCCAGCAGCCCCCGTGGGGCGGCATCTGAGCAGTACTTC,CASSPRGAASEQYF